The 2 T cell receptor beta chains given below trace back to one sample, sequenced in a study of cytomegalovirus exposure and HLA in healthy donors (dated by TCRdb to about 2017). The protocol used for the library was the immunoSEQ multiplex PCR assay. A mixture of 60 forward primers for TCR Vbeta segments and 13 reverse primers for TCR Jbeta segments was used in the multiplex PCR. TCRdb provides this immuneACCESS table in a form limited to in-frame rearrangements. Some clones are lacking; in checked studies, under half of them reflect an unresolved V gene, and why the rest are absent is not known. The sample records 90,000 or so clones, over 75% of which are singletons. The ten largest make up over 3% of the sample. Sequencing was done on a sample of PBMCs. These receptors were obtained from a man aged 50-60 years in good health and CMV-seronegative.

CDR3 bases: TGTGCCAGCAGCCCTGGACAGGGAGAAGGTGTGCAGTACTTC. Translated, it gives CASSPGQGEGVQYF. The chain employs TRBV25-1 and TRBJ2-7; 8 bases match TRBD1. CDR3 size: 14 residues. Trimming removed 6 bases from V and 9 bases from J; junction bases left unmatched: 13. The germline V gene has CDR1 MGHDK and CDR2 SYGVNS.

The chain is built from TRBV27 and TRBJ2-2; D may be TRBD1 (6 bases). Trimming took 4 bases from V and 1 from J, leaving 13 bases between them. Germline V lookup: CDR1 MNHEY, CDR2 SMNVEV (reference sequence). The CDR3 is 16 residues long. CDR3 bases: TGTGCCAGCAGTTCCCCAGGGGCGTTGAACACCGGGGAGCTGTTTTTT. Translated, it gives CASSSPGALNTGELFF.